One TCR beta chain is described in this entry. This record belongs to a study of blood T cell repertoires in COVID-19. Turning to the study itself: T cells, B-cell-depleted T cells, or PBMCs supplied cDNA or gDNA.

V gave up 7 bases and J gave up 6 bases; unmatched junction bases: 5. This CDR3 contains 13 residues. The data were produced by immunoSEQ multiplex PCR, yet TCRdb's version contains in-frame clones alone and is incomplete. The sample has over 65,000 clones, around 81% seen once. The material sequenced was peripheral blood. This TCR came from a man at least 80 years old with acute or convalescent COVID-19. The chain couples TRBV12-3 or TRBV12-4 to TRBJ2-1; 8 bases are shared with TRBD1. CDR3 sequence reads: CASILTGANEQFF. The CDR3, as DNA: TGTGCCAGCATTCTGACAGGGGCCAATGAGCAGTTCTTC.